This record concerns one T cell receptor beta chain sequence. Sequenced by immunoSEQ multiplex PCR; TCRdb stores in-frame clones only, minus some. The repertoire holds roughly 80,000 clones, with approximately 91% as singletons. This record belongs to a study of technical replicates of blood from a few donors. From germline, CDR1 is SQVTM and CDR2 ANQGSEA. The CDR3 consists of 13 residues. The V end was cut by 4 bases, the J end by 5 bases, with 12 bases between. The sequence was obtained from a human donor in good health. Material: T cells isolated from PBMCs. The chain recombines TRBV29-1 with TRBJ2-1, with D maybe TRBD2 (6 bases). CDR3 amino acids: CSVAPSAHNEQFF. The CDR3 DNA follows: TGCAGCGTTGCCCCTAGCGCTCACAATGAGCAGTTCTTC.